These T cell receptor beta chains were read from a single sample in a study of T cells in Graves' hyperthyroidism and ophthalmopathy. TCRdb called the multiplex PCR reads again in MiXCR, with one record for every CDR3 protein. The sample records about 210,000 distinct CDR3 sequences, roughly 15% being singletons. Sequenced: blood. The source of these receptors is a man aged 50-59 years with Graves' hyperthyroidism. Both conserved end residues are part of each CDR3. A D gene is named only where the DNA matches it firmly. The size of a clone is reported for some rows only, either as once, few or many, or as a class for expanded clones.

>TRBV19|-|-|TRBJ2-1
TGTGCCAGTAGTATTGACGTCCTCTCCTACAATGAGCAGTTCTTC
CASSIDVLSYNEQFF
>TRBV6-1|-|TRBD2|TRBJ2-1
TGTGCCAGCAGTGAAGGCTGGACTAGCGGGGGGGATGAGCAGTTCTTC
CASSEGWTSGGDEQFF
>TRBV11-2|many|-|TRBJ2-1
TGTGCCAGCAGCTCCCGGGACTCCAACAATGAGCAGTTCTTC
CASSSRDSNNEQFF
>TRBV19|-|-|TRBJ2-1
TGTGCCAGTAGTATCTTCGGTGACAATGAGCAGTTCTTC
CASSIFGDNEQFF
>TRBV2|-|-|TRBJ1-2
TGTGCCAGCAGTGTAACAGGGTCGGATGGCTACACCTTC
CASSVTGSDGYTF
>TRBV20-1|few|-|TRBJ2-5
TGCAGTGCCGTGACGGGGGCAGAGGAGACCCAGTACTTC
CSAVTGAEETQYF
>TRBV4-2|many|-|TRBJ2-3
TGTGCCAGCAGCCACGGATACGGAGATACGCAGTATTTT
CASSHGYGDTQYF
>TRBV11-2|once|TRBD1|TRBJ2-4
TGTGCCAGCAGCCCGGGGACAGGGGGCCGTGAAAACATTCAGTACTTC
CASSPGTGGRENIQYF
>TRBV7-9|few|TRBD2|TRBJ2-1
TGTGCCAGCAGCCATCCCGCGGGACTATCTTCGGGCAATGAGCAGTTCTTC
CASSHPAGLSSGNEQFF
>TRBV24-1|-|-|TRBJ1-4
TGTGCCAGCAGGCGGGGAGGAGAAAAACTGTTTTTT
CASRRGGEKLFF
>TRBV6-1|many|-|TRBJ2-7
TGTGCCAGCACTAAGGGACTCACTAACTCCTACGAGCAGTACTTC
CASTKGLTNSYEQYF
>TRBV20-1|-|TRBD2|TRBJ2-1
TGCAGTGCAAAAGATAGCGGGAGGGGAAGCTCCTACAATGAGCAGTTCTTC
CSAKDSGRGSSYNEQFF
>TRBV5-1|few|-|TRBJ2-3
TGCGCCAGCAGCTTAGACGGGGATCACACAGATACGCAGTATTTT
CASSLDGDHTDTQYF
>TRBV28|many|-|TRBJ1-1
TGTGGCTCCCTAGTCGAAACTGAAGCTTTCTTT
CGSLVETEAFF
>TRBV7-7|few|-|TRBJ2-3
TGTGCTAGCAGTCAGGGGACCGCCGGTACGCAGTATTTT
CASSQGTAGTQYF
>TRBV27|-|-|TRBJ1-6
TGTGCCAGCAGTTTCGGGGGGGGTTCACCCCTCCACTTT
CASSFGGGSPLHF